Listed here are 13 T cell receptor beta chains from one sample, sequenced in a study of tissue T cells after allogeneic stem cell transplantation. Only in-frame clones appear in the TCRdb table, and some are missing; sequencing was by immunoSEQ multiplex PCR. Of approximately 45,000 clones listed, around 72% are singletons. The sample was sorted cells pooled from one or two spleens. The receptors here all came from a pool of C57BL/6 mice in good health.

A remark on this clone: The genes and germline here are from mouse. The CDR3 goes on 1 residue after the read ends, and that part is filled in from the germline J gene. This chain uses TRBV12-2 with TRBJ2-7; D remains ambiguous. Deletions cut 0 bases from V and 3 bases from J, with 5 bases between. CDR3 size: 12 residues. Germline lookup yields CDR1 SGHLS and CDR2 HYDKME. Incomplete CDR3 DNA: TGTGCCAGCTCTCTCGAGGTCTATGAACAGTAC. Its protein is CASSLEVYEQY. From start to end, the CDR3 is CASSLEVYEQYF.

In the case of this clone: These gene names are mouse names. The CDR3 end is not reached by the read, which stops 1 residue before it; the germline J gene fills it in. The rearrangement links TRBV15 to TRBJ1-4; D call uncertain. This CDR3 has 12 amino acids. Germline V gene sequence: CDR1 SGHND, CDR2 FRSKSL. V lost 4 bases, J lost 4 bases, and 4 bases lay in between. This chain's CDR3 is CASSYSNERLFF. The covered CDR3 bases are TGTGCCAGCAGTTACAGCAACGAAAGATTATTT.

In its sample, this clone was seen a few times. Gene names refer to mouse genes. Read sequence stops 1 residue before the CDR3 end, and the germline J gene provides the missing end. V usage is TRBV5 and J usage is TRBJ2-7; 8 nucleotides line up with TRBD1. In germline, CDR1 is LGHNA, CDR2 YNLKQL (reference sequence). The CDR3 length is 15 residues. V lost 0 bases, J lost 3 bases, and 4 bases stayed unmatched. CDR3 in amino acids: CASSQDRQGIYEQYF. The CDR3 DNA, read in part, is TGTGCCAGCAGCCAAGATCGACAGGGGATCTATGAACAGTAC.

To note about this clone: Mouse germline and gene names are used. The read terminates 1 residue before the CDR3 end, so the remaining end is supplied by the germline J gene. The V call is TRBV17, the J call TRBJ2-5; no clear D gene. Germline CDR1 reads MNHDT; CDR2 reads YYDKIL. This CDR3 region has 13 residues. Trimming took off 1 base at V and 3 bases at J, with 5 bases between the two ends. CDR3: CASSRGGQDTQYF. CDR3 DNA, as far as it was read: TGTGCTAGCAGTAGAGGGGGTCAAGACACCCAGTAC.

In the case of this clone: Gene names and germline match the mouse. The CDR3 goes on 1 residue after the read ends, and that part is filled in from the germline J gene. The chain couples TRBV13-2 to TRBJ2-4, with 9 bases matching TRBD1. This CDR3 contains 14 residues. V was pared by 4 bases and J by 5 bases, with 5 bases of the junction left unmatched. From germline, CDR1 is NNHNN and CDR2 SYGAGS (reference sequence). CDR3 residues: CASGSGTGRNTLYF. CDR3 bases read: TGTGCCAGCGGTTCCGGGACAGGGAGAAACACCTTGTAC.

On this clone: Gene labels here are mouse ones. CDR3 DNA, as far as it was read: TGTGCCAGCTCTTCCGACAGTAACAACCAGGCTCCGCTT. Protein product: CASSSDSNNQAPL. The entire CDR3 sequence reads CASSSDSNNQAPLF. The gene calls are TRBV12-2 and TRBJ1-5; D may be TRBD1 (5 bases). Read coverage stops 1 residue before the CDR3 terminus; the germline J gene supplies the remainder. This CDR3 spans 14 amino acids. V dropped 3 bases and J dropped 0 bases, with 8 bases sitting between them. Looked up from germline, CDR1 is SGHLS and CDR2 is HYDKME.

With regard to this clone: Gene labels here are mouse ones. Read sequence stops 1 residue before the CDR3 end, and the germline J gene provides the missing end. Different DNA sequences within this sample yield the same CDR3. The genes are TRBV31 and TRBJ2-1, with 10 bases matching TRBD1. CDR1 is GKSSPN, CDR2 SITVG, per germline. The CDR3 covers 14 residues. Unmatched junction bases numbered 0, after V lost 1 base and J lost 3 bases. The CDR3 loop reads CAWSRTGGYAEQFF. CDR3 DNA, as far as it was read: TGTGCCTGGAGTCGGACAGGGGGCTATGCTGAGCAGTTC.

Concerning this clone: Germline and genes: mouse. CDR3 DNA (partial): TGTGCCAGCTCTCCCGACAGGAGTGAACAGTAC. This sequence encodes CASSPDRSEQY. The whole CDR3 is CASSPDRSEQYF. The rearrangement joins TRBV12-1 to TRBJ2-7; D may be TRBD1 (6 bases). The read halts 1 residue ahead of the CDR3 end, with the missing end drawn from the germline J gene. Germline V gives CDR1 SGHSN, CDR2 HYEKVE. This CDR3 is built from 12 residues. V lost 2 bases, J lost 6 bases, and 10 bases lay in between.

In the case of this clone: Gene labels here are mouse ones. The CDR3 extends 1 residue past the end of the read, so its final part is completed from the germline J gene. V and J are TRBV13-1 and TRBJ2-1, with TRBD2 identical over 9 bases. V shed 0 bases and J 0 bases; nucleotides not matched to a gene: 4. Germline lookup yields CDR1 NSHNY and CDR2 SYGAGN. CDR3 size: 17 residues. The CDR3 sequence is CASSDAWGGYNYAEQFF. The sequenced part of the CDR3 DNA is TGTGCCAGCAGTGATGCCTGGGGGGGGTATAACTATGCTGAGCAGTTC.

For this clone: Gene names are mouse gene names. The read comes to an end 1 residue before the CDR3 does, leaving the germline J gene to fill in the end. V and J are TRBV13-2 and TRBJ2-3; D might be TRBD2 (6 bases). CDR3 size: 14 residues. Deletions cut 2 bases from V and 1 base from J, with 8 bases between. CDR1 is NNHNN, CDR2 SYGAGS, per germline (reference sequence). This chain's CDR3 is CASGEAGGAETLYF. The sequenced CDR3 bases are TGTGCCAGCGGTGAGGCTGGGGGTGCAGAAACGCTGTAT.

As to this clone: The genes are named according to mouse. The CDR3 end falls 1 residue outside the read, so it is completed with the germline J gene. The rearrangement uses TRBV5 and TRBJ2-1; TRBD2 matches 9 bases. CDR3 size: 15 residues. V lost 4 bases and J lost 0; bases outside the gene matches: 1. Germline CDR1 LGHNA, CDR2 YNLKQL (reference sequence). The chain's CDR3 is CASSLTGGNYAEQFF. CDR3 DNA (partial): TGTGCCAGCAGCCTGACTGGGGGTAACTATGCTGAGCAGTTC.

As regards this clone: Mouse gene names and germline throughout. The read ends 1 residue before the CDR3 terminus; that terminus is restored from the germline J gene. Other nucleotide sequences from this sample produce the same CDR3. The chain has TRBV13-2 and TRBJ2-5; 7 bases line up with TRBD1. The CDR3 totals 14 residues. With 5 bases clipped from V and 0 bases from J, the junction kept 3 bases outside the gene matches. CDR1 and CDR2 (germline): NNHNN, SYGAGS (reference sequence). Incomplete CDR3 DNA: TGTGCCAGCGGCGACAGGGAGAACCAAGACACCCAGTAC. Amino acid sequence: CASGDRENQDTQY. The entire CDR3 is CASGDRENQDTQYF.

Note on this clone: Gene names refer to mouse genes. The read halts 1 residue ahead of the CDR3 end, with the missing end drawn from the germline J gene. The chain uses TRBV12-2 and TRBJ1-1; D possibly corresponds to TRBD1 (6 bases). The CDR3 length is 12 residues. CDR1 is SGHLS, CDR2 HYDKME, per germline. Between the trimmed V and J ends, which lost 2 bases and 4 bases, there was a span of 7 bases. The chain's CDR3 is CASSRDITEVFF. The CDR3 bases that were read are TGTGCCAGCTCTCGGGACATCACAGAAGTCTTC.